One and the same sample provided the 31 T cell receptor beta chains below, sequenced in a study of T cell clonotyping in hematopoietic cell transplantation. Regarding time point: recipient sample about 28 days before transplant, after cytoreduction. Method: immunoSEQ multiplex PCR; TCRdb's copy keeps in-frame clones and lacks some. The repertoire holds several thousand clones, roughly 84% seen once, with 25% to 30% in the top ten. The source was peripheral blood mononuclear cells, collected before stem cell transplant. These receptors were obtained from a woman between 55 and 75 years old with acute myeloid leukemia. Some clones in this sample may be carry-over from other donors' samples.

The genes are TRBV27 and TRBJ1-1; no clear D. The CDR3 loop spans 13 amino acids. V lost 2 bases, J lost 1 base, and 5 bases lay in between. The germline gives CDR1 MNHEY, CDR2 SMNVEV (reference sequence). The CDR3 loop is CASSLAENTEAFF. The CDR3 DNA reads as TGTGCCAGCAGTTTAGCAGAGAACACTGAAGCTTTCTTT.

CDR3 region: CASSPSGEDNEQFF. CDR3 DNA sequence: TGTGCCAGCAGCCCTTCAGGGGAAGACAATGAGCAGTTCTTC. V gene TRBV7-3 combines with J gene TRBJ2-1, with D possibly TRBD1 on 6 matching bases. V gave up 5 bases and J gave up 5 bases, with 13 bases separating them. Per germline, CDR1 SGHTA and CDR2 FQGTGA. The CDR3 length is 14 residues.

This chain joins TRBV5-6 and TRBJ1-5; D gene unclear. The V gene lost 4 bases and the J gene lost 2 bases, with 22 bases spanning the gap. Germline V gene data show CDR1 as SGHDT and CDR2 as YYEEEE. The CDR3 sequence is 18 residues long. CDR3 sequence reads: CASSERRSGHFGNQPQHF. The CDR3, as DNA: TGTGCCAGCAGCGAACGGAGGTCCGGGCACTTCGGCAATCAGCCCCAGCATTTT.

The chain carries TRBV9 and TRBJ1-2; 7 nucleotides match TRBD1. Losses at the gene ends were 4 bases for V and 7 bases for J; bases not matched to a gene: 13. The CDR3 has 15 amino acids. The germline V gene encodes CDR1 SGDLS and CDR2 YYNGEE. CDR3 sequence: CASSNVVQGSGGYTF. CDR3 sequence (DNA): TGTGCCAGCAGCAATGTCGTACAGGGGTCGGGTGGCTACACCTTC.

The chain is built from TRBV19 and TRBJ1-3; possibly TRBD1 for D (5 bases). V lost 5 bases to trimming and J lost 0 bases, with 8 bases between them. This CDR3 comprises 14 residues. Germline assignment: CDR1 LNHDA and CDR2 SQIVND (reference sequence). CDR3 sequence (DNA): TGTGCCAGTAGTGGCAGGGTCTCTGGAAACACCATATATTTT. Translated, it gives CASSGRVSGNTIYF.

The V and J genes are TRBV28 and TRBJ2-1; D remains unclear. CDR1 and CDR2 from the germline V gene are MDHEN and SYDVKM. Trimming stripped 6 bases from V and 0 bases from J, with 9 bases between. The CDR3 is 14 amino acids. CDR3 in DNA: TGTGCCAGCAGCCGTCCAGCCTCCTACAATGAGCAGTTCTTC. The encoded protein is CASSRPASYNEQFF.

This clone has more than one count but fewer than ten. V is TRBV5-1 and J is TRBJ1-3; D may be TRBD1 (6 bases). Germline-derived CDR1 and CDR2 are SGHRS and YFSETQ. This CDR3 spans 15 amino acids. The V gene lost 4 bases and the J gene lost 1 base, with 12 bases spanning the gap. The CDR3 region has the DNA TGCGCCAGCAGCGATACAGGGTTTTCTGGAAACACCATATATTTT. Protein sequence: CASSDTGFSGNTIYF.

The chain combines TRBV5-4 with TRBJ2-3; the match to TRBD2 covers 12 bases. This CDR3 spans 19 amino acids. J was trimmed by 0 bases and V by 4 bases; bases with no gene match: 12. The V gene's germline CDR1 is SGHNT and CDR2 YYREEE (reference sequence). CDR3 DNA sequence: TGTGCCAGCAGCCCATCGACTAGCGGGAGTCCTCTCAGCACAGATACGCAGTATTTT. Translation gives CASSPSTSGSPLSTDTQYF.

The CDR3 nucleotides read TGCGCCAGCAGCCAAGAATCCGGGACCCTTGACTGGCGGCAGTTCTTC. This translates into CASSQESGTLDWRQFF. This chain uses TRBV4-1 with TRBJ2-1; D assignment may be TRBD1 or TRBD2 (5 bases each). V lost 0 bases, J lost 12 bases, and 21 bases lay in between. CDR3 length: 16 residues. Germline loops: CDR1 MGHRA, CDR2 YSYEKL.

This clone occurred once. The rearrangement uses TRBV2 and TRBJ2-1; a weak D match, TRBD2 (5 bases). The length of the CDR3 is 17 residues. Germline CDR1 and CDR2: SNHLY and FYNNEI. Trimming took 2 bases from V and 8 from J, leaving 22 bases between them. The CDR3 is CASSEYVPLGSTDEQFF. The CDR3 coding sequence is TGTGCCAGCAGTGAATATGTTCCATTGGGGAGTACGGATGAGCAGTTCTTC.

This clone was recorded once. The chain links TRBV10-3 to TRBJ2-1; 12 bases line up with TRBD2. The CDR3 consists of 19 residues. The V and J ends lost 3 bases and 3 bases, in that order; junction bases with no gene match: 12. Germline V CDR1 and CDR2: ENHRY, SYGVKD. The CDR3 region is CAISDPSGLAGFLYNEQFF. Here the CDR3 DNA reads TGTGCCATCAGTGACCCCTCGGGACTAGCGGGTTTCCTCTACAATGAGCAGTTCTTC.

The chain recombines TRBV6-5 with TRBJ2-7; D is unresolved. CDR1 and CDR2 (germline): MNHEY, SVGAGI. The CDR3 runs to 9 residues. The V and J ends lost 5 bases and 13 bases respectively, with 9 bases between them. CDR3 sequence: CASSRLFYF. The CDR3 DNA reads as TGTGCCAGCAGTCGCCTTTTCTACTTC.

Details on this clone: Other DNA variants within this sample encode the same CDR3. V is TRBV6-1 and J is TRBJ2-7, with D uncertain. V shed 2 bases and J shed 0 bases, with 17 bases lying between them. The CDR3 sequence is 17 residues long. Germline V gene sequence: CDR1 MNHNS, CDR2 SASEGT. The CDR3 here is CASSELLGADISYEQYF. DNA for the CDR3: TGTGCCAGCAGTGAACTTTTGGGTGCGGATATCTCCTACGAGCAGTACTTC.

The sample holds one count of this clone. V and J are TRBV29-1 and TRBJ2-5, with D maybe TRBD2 (6 bases). The last part of the DNA fits TRBJ2-7 better; the J call may be wrong. Germline CDR1 reads SQVTM; CDR2 reads ANQGSEA. CDR3 length: 14 amino acids. The CDR3 DNA follows: TGCAGCGCCTCTTCAGGCGGGGTCTCCTACGAGCAGTACTTC. Translating it yields CSASSGGVSYEQYF.

The chain combines TRBV5-4 with TRBJ2-7; 7 bases are a match to TRBD1. Germline CDR1 SGHNT, CDR2 YYREEE (reference sequence). The CDR3 consists of 15 residues. V was clipped by 4 bases and J by 3 bases; unmatched bases: 10. The CDR3 spells CASSAPGTAIYEQYF. The CDR3 DNA is TGTGCCAGCAGCGCGCCGGGGACAGCGATCTACGAGCAGTACTTC. Combining the CDR3 with reference TRBV5-4 and TRBJ2-7 gives the whole variable domain ETGVTQSPTHLIKTRGQQVTLRCSSQSGHNTVSWYQQALGQGPQFIFQYYREEENGRGNFPPRFSGLQFPNYSSELNVNALELDDSALYLCASSAPGTAIYEQYFGPGTRLTVT.

This clone was seen only once. J is TRBJ2-7 and V is TRBV18; 8 bases align to TRBD2. This CDR3 spans 13 amino acids. V shed 3 bases and J 4 bases; nucleotides not matched to a gene: 2. Germline V gives CDR1 KGHSH, CDR2 LQKENI. CDR3 in DNA: TGTGCCAGCTCACCCGGGAGGGCTTACGAGCAGTACGTC. Translated: CASSPGRAYEQYV.

The chain has TRBV7-9 and TRBJ1-2; 7 bases match TRBD1. V lost 5 bases and J lost 8; bases outside the gene matches: 20. This CDR3 region has 17 residues. Germline CDR1 SEHNR, CDR2 FQNEAQ (reference sequence). This CDR3 reads CASSPEGTETGRGGYTF. Written as DNA, the CDR3 is TGTGCCAGCAGCCCTGAGGGGACAGAGACAGGTCGGGGAGGCTACACCTTC.

V is TRBV5-1 and J is TRBJ2-2; 7 bases are shared with TRBD1. CDR3 size: 15 residues. The V gene end was trimmed by 3 bases and the J gene end by 0 bases; junction bases not matched to a gene: 2. The germline V gene has CDR1 SGHRS and CDR2 YFSETQ. CDR3: CASSSGQANTGELFF. CDR3 DNA: TGCGCCAGCAGCTCTGGACAGGCGAACACCGGGGAGCTGTTTTTT.

The V and J genes are TRBV9 and TRBJ1-2, with 11 bases fitting TRBD1. CDR3 length: 14 residues. Germline V lookup: CDR1 SGDLS, CDR2 YYNGEE. J lost 2 bases, V lost 7 bases, and 4 bases had no gene match. CDR3 nucleotides: TGTGCCAGCGGGGACAGGGGGTTCAACTATGGCTACACCTTC. This gives the protein CASGDRGFNYGYTF. The full variable domain, rest sourced from reference TRBV9 and TRBJ1-2, is DSGVTQTPKHLITATGQRVTLRCSPRSGDLSVYWYQQSLDQGLQFLIQYYNGEERAKGNILERFSAQQFPDLHSELNLSSLELGDSALYFCASGDRGFNYGYTFGSGTRLTVV.

J is TRBJ1-1 and V is TRBV2; D may be TRBD1 (6 bases). This CDR3 has 16 residues. Germline values: CDR1 SNHLY, CDR2 FYNNEI. With 1 base removed from V and 0 bases from J, the gap between germline ends came to 12 bases. The CDR3 bases are TGTGCCAGCAGTGAAGGGGGGCGCAGGCTGAACACTGAAGCTTTCTTT. Translation: CASSEGGRRLNTEAFF.

V usage is TRBV28 and J usage is TRBJ1-1; D uncertain. The germline V gene has CDR1 MDHEN and CDR2 SYDVKM. This CDR3 region has 14 residues. Trimming took 3 bases from V and 2 from J, leaving 10 bases between them. The DNA for the CDR3 is TGTGCCAGCAGTTTCGGCCAGATAAACACTGAAGCTTTCTTT. This gives the protein CASSFGQINTEAFF.

The rearrangement joins TRBV19 to TRBJ2-5; D unresolved. The CDR3 covers 14 residues. Per the germline V gene, CDR1 is LNHDA and CDR2 is SQIVND (reference sequence). The ends were cut back, 3 bases at V and 5 bases at J, with 13 bases in the middle. CDR3 loop: CASSMSRLGETQYF. For the CDR3, the DNA is TGTGCCAGTAGTATGAGTCGTCTTGGGGAGACCCAGTACTTC.

The J gene is TRBJ2-5, the V gene TRBV2; D is perhaps TRBD1 (6 bases). The CDR3 spans 14 residues. Germline-derived CDR1 and CDR2 are SNHLY and FYNNEI. With 11 bases removed from V and 5 bases from J, the gap between germline ends came to 21 bases. CDR3 in DNA: TGTGCCGGTTCGACAGGCCCCCGGAGGGAGACCCAGTACTTC. It translates to CAGSTGPRRETQYF. Drawing the rest from reference TRBV2 and TRBJ2-5, the complete variable domain is EPEVTQTPSHQVTQMGQEVILRCVPISNHLYFYWYRQILGQKVEFLVSFYNNEISEKSEIFDDQFSVERPDGSNFTLKIRSTKLEDSAMYFCAGSTGPRRETQYFGPGTRLLVL.

This chain links TRBV9 with TRBJ2-2, with 7 bases aligning to TRBD1. CDR1 and CDR2 (germline): SGDLS, YYNGEE. This CDR3 is 16 amino acids long. V lost 4 bases, J lost 6 bases, and 12 bases stayed unmatched. The CDR3 here is CASSPFDRVRSGELFF. The CDR3 coding sequence is TGTGCCAGCAGCCCCTTTGACAGGGTCCGATCCGGGGAGCTGTTTTTT.

J is TRBJ1-5 and V is TRBV27; 8 nucleotides match TRBD1. This CDR3 is built from 14 residues. V shed 8 bases, J shed 3 bases, and the junction held 6 bases outside the gene matches. CDR1 and CDR2 from the germline V gene are MNHEY and SMNVEV (reference sequence). This CDR3 is CASAGTGPNQPQHF. CDR3 DNA sequence: TGTGCCAGCGCCGGGACAGGACCCAATCAGCCCCAGCATTTT.

V and J are TRBV9 and TRBJ1-2; no clear D. Per the germline V gene, CDR1 is SGDLS and CDR2 is YYNGEE. The CDR3 totals 15 residues. V was trimmed by 4 bases and J by 1 base, leaving 14 bases between them. CDR3 in amino acids: CASSPPDTGNYGYTF. DNA for the CDR3: TGTGCCAGCAGCCCACCCGACACCGGTAACTATGGCTACACCTTC.

Points on this clone: An end of the junction does not agree with germline; a read error may underlie this. The V gene is TRBV28, the J gene TRBJ2-4; TRBD2 matches at 8 bases. Germline loops: CDR1 MDHEN, CDR2 SYDVKM. This CDR3 is built from 15 residues. CDR3 nucleotide sequence: TGTGCCAGCAGCAAAGCCCCTCCTCGGGAGGGGCGTTGGGGCTTC. This codes for CASSKAPPREGRWGF.

The V and J genes are TRBV7-9 and TRBJ1-1; D unresolved. Germline V gives CDR1 SEHNR, CDR2 FQNEAQ (reference sequence). CDR3 size: 17 residues. V was pared by 0 bases and J by 0 bases, with 14 bases between. CDR3 nucleotide sequence: TGTGCCAGCAGCTTAGCGATTGCGAGGGCAGTGAACACTGAAGCTTTCTTT. Residues: CASSLAIARAVNTEAFF.

J is TRBJ2-6 and V is TRBV7-3, with 8 bases aligning to TRBD1. The CDR3 sequence is 18 residues long. The J segment lost 0 bases and the V segment lost 5 bases, leaving 9 bases of the junction unmatched. CDR1 SGHTA and CDR2 FQGTGA come from the germline V gene. CDR3 sequence reads: CASSATGVPGSGANVLTF. The CDR3 DNA follows: TGTGCCAGCAGCGCGACAGGGGTCCCTGGCTCTGGGGCCAACGTCCTGACTTTC.

V is TRBV27 and J is TRBJ2-1; 9 positions agree with TRBD2. V trimming: 2 bases; J trimming: 7 bases; junction bases outside the gene matches: 12. Germline loops: CDR1 MNHEY, CDR2 SMNVEV (reference sequence). The CDR3 runs to 17 residues. DNA for the CDR3: TGTGCCAGCAGTTTAGGGGTTGCGGGAGGGCCTCGGAATGAGCAGTTCTTC. It specifies CASSLGVAGGPRNEQFF.

This clone came up once. The CDR3 coding sequence is TGTGCCAGCAGTGAATCGGAGGTTTTGAGTGGAGGCTACACCTTC. Protein product: CASSESEVLSGGYTF. The V gene is TRBV25-1, the J gene TRBJ1-2, with D unresolved. Trimming shortened V by 1 base and J by 8 bases, and 17 bases separated the two germline ends. The germline V gene has CDR1 MGHDK and CDR2 SYGVNS. This CDR3 has 15 residues.